The 16 T cell receptor beta chains given below trace back to one sample, sequenced in a study of T-cell memory formation after mild COVID-19. TCRdb reprocessed the 5' RACE reads via MiXCR and lists one record per CDR3 protein. Of 300,000 to 350,000 distinct CDR3 sequences listed, roughly a fifth are singletons. Material: PBMCs or a T cell subset sorted from them (not recorded which). These receptor sequences come from a man aged 18 to 30 who had mild COVID-19 (a few samples of this study predate the infection). Cell type and time point are not known.

V usage is TRBV9 and J usage is TRBJ2-3; the match to TRBD2 covers 9 bases. V shed 0 bases, J shed 2 bases, and the junction held 13 bases outside the gene matches. This CDR3 has 19 residues. Germline V gene sequence: CDR1 SGDLS, CDR2 YYNGEE. In nucleotides, the CDR3 is TGTGCCAGCAGCGTAGGCCCTCGCCTAGCGGGGATTCTCACAGATACGCAGTATTTT. It translates to CASSVGPRLAGILTDTQYF. Drawing the rest from reference TRBV9 and TRBJ2-3, the complete variable domain is DSGVTQTPKHLITATGQRVTLRCSPRSGDLSVYWYQQSLDQGLQFLIQYYNGEERAKGNILERFSAQQFPDLHSELNLSSLELGDSALYFCASSVGPRLAGILTDTQYFGPGTRLTVL.

The V and J genes are TRBV5-1 and TRBJ2-3; D is undetermined. Germline V gene lookup returns CDR1 SGHRS and CDR2 YFSETQ. V was cut by 0 bases and J by 2 bases, with 10 bases left in between. The CDR3 spans 15 residues. DNA of the CDR3: TGCGCCAGCAGCTTGGCGGACCCCTACACAGATACGCAGTATTTT. It encodes CASSLADPYTDTQYF.

This clonotype has more than one count but fewer than ten. This chain joins TRBV3-1 and TRBJ2-3; D remains unclear. V lost 2 bases and J 0 bases, leaving 9 bases between the germline ends. Germline V lookup: CDR1 LGHDT, CDR2 YNNKEL (reference sequence). This CDR3 spans 15 amino acids. As DNA, the CDR3 is TGTGCCAGCAGCCAAAACAGCATCAGCACAGATACGCAGTATTTT. Its protein is CASSQNSISTDTQYF.

In its sample, this clonotype was seen many times. V is TRBV5-6 and J is TRBJ2-4; 8 bases are a match to TRBD1. CDR1 SGHDT and CDR2 YYEEEE come from the germline V gene. The V gene end was trimmed by 2 bases and the J gene end by 6 bases; junction bases not matched to a gene: 4. This CDR3 comprises 14 residues. The DNA of the CDR3 is TGTGCCAGCAGCTTACAGGGGGTCCTAAACATTCAGTACTTC. It is translated as CASSLQGVLNIQYF.

V usage is TRBV18 and J usage is TRBJ2-5, with D maybe TRBD1 (5 bases). The CDR3 runs to 15 residues. CDR1 is KGHSH, CDR2 LQKENI, per germline. Trimming removed 6 bases from V and 0 bases from J, with 14 bases in between. CDR3 residues: CASSPPPGYQETQYF. Written as DNA, the CDR3 is TGTGCCAGCTCCCCGCCTCCAGGGTACCAAGAGACCCAGTACTTC.

The chain couples TRBV29-1 to TRBJ1-1; 7 bases map to TRBD1. V was clipped by 6 bases and J by 1 base; unmatched bases: 5. The CDR3 has 13 amino acids. Germline CDR1 reads SQVTM; CDR2 reads ANQGSEA. CDR3 amino acids: CSVANRGNTEAFF. CDR3 DNA sequence: TGCAGCGTCGCCAACAGGGGGAACACTGAAGCTTTCTTT.

This clonotype has more than one count but fewer than ten. V and J are TRBV4-1 and TRBJ1-2; weak D call: TRBD1 (5 bases). V lost 2 bases, J lost 4 bases, and 11 bases lay in between. Germline V gene lookup returns CDR1 MGHRA and CDR2 YSYEKL. This CDR3 is 14 amino acids long. As DNA, the CDR3 is TGCGCCAGCAGCCAATTGCAGGGAAGCTATGGCTACACCTTC. This gives the protein CASSQLQGSYGYTF.

This clonotype was picked up a small number of times. The chain joins TRBV7-2 to TRBJ2-3, with TRBD2 identical over 9 bases. The V gene's germline CDR1 is SGHTA and CDR2 FQGNSA. The CDR3 runs 18 residues. Germline trimming cut 5 bases from V and 0 bases from J; bases unmatched to any gene: 12. In DNA form, the CDR3 reads TGTGCCAGCAGCCCCGGGACAGCGGGGGGATTTAGCACAGATACGCAGTATTTT. Translated, it gives CASSPGTAGGFSTDTQYF.

This clonotype appeared a few times. This rearrangement joins TRBV12-3 or TRBV12-4 to TRBJ2-7; D is unclear. This CDR3 has 13 residues. V was shortened by 2 bases and J by 5 bases, with 10 bases between the two germline ends. The CDR3 spells CASSLLMVDEQYF. The DNA of the CDR3 is TGTGCCAGCAGTTTATTAATGGTTGACGAGCAGTACTTC.

Only a few counts were recorded for this clonotype. J is TRBJ2-5 and V is TRBV20-1; D remains unclear. The CDR3 length is 8 residues. The germline gives CDR1 DFQATT, CDR2 SNEGSKA (reference sequence). Between the trimmed V and J ends, which lost 6 bases and 7 bases, there was a span of 3 bases. The CDR3 loop reads CSAGTQYF. CDR3 DNA sequence: TGCAGTGCGGGGACCCAGTACTTC.

This clonotype turned up a few times. The rearrangement joins TRBV18 to TRBJ2-7; TRBD1 matches 7 bases. The germline CDR1 and CDR2 sequences are KGHSH and LQKENI. The CDR3 is 14 amino acids. V dropped 3 bases and J dropped 0; count of bases not matched to a gene: 2. CDR3 amino acids: CASSPQGDSYEQYF. Written as DNA, the CDR3 is TGTGCCAGCTCACCCCAGGGGGACTCCTACGAGCAGTACTTC.

There are a few counts of this clonotype. The rearrangement joins TRBV6-6 to TRBJ2-3, with 8 bases aligning to TRBD1. Germline V gene lookup returns CDR1 MNHNY and CDR2 SVGAGI (reference sequence). Losses at the gene ends were 0 bases for V and 4 bases for J; bases not matched to a gene: 15. The CDR3 sequence is 19 residues long. The CDR3 DNA reads TGTGCCAGCAGTTACTCATACTCGACAGGGGACGGGTGGGCAGATACGCAGTATTTT. Its protein product is CASSYSYSTGDGWADTQYF.

The chain has TRBV27 and TRBJ2-5; TRBD1 aligns across 7 bases. The V gene's germline CDR1 is MNHEY and CDR2 SMNVEV (reference sequence). This CDR3 has 13 residues. J gave up 9 bases and V 5 bases, and 9 bases lay outside the gene matches. The CDR3 loop is CASSPRQGFAQYF. For the CDR3, the DNA is TGTGCCAGCAGTCCACGACAGGGATTCGCCCAGTACTTC.

The chain is built from TRBV7-2 and TRBJ1-6, with D uncertain. CDR3 length: 13 residues. With 5 bases removed from V and 9 bases from J, the gap between germline ends came to 11 bases. Germline CDR1 SGHTA, CDR2 FQGNSA. The CDR3 DNA reads as TGTGCCAGCAGCAACGGGTTGGGTTCACCCCTCCACTTT. The encoded protein is CASSNGLGSPLHF.

The chain employs TRBV10-3 and TRBJ2-7; 9 bases line up with TRBD2. Trimming took 6 bases from V and 4 from J; bases not matched to a gene: 7. There are 14 residues in the CDR3. CDR1 ENHRY and CDR2 SYGVKD come from the germline V gene. CDR3 bases: TGTGCCATCAGGGCTAGCGGGGAGCTTTACGAGCAGTACTTC. Translating it yields CAIRASGELYEQYF.

This clonotype was seen a few times. This chain links TRBV9 with TRBJ1-6; D might be TRBD1 (5 bases). Germline-derived CDR1 and CDR2 are SGDLS and YYNGEE. The CDR3 extends over 14 amino acids. The V end lost 0 bases, the J end lost 4 bases, and 5 bases lay between the germline ends. This chain's CDR3 is CASSVGQYNSPLHF. The CDR3 region has the DNA TGTGCCAGCAGCGTAGGACAGTATAATTCACCCCTCCACTTT.